The clone carrying this TCR beta chain was seen many times. Its target is not known. The cDNA was produced through 5'RACE with 10-nucleotide random UMIs. TCRdb redid the calling of the 5' RACE reads with MiXCR, one entry per CDR3 protein. The sample has 70,000 or so distinct CDR3 sequences, approximately 3.4% seen once. This record comes from a study of neurological immune-mediated disorders. Study-level results: Across subjects, expanded clones had no CDR3 amino acid sequences in common, pointing to private repertoires in all groups. Among 34 multiple sclerosis patients, phylogenetic grouping put the repertoires of 18 into a single related-CDR3 cluster, a possible signature.

The CDR3 covers 15 residues. Deletions cut 0 bases from V and 0 bases from J, with 10 bases between. Per germline, CDR1 SGDLS and CDR2 YYNGEE. The sample taken for sequencing was PBMCs. The source of this sequence is a woman in her forties or fifties with multiple sclerosis. The rearrangement uses TRBV9 and TRBJ2-7; D gene ambiguous. CDR3 sequence (DNA): TGTGCCAGCAGCGTAGATCAGGCTCCCTCCTACGAGCAGTACTTC. It codes for CASSVDQAPSYEQYF.